The 26 T cell receptor beta chains listed next were all sequenced from one sample in a study of PD-1 blockade in classical Hodgkin lymphoma. Every patient experienced relapse after autologous stem cell transplantation, and brentuximab vedotin exposure varied. Magnetic negative selection of thawed PBMCs was the method by which CD4+ T cells were purified. The assay was immunoSEQ multiplex PCR, and TCRdb's table has in-frame clones only and misses some. The data contain 30,000 to 35,000 clones, 75% to 95% of them singletons. Sequenced here: CD4+ T cells from blood, sampled at baseline. These receptors all stem from a human donor with classical Hodgkin lymphoma.

The rearrangement joins TRBV2 to TRBJ1-4, with D possibly TRBD1 on 6 matching bases. The CDR3 consists of 14 residues. The germline V gene encodes CDR1 SNHLY and CDR2 FYNNEI. V was shortened by 6 bases and J by 6 bases, with 14 bases between the two germline ends. In DNA, the CDR3 is TGTGCCAGCAGCCACAGGGAGGGTTATGAAAAACTGTTTTTT. Protein product: CASSHREGYEKLFF. Together with reference TRBV2 and TRBJ1-4, the CDR3 gives the full variable domain: EPEVTQTPSHQVTQMGQEVILRCVPISNHLYFYWYRQILGQKVEFLVSFYNNEISEKSEIFDDQFSVERPDGSNFTLKIRSTKLEDSAMYFCASSHREGYEKLFFGSGTQLSVL.

The CDR3, as DNA: TGCGCCAGCAGCTGGGGGGGACAGGGATTAGTTGAGCAGTACTTC. Translated, it gives CASSWGGQGLVEQYF. The genes are TRBV5-1 and TRBJ2-7; 9 bases are a match to TRBD1. CDR1 is SGHRS, CDR2 YFSETQ, per germline. J gave up 7 bases and V 3 bases, and 11 bases lay outside the gene matches. The CDR3 extends over 15 amino acids.

The chain carries TRBV29-1 and TRBJ2-5, with a tentative D call TRBD1 (6 bases). V lost 4 bases and J 3 bases, leaving 6 bases between the germline ends. The CDR3 runs 11 residues. Germline lookup yields CDR1 SQVTM and CDR2 ANQGSEA. As DNA, the CDR3 is TGCAGCGTTGGGACAGAAGAGACCCAGTACTTC. It codes for CSVGTEETQYF.

V usage is TRBV19 and J usage is TRBJ2-1; 9 nucleotides line up with TRBD2. V dropped 5 bases and J dropped 3; count of bases not matched to a gene: 8. The CDR3 has 16 residues. Germline V CDR1 and CDR2: LNHDA, SQIVND (reference sequence). The CDR3 DNA sequence: TGTGCCAGTAGTCCATTAGCGGGAGTTCGCTACAATGAGCAGTTCTTC. It yields the protein CASSPLAGVRYNEQFF.

CDR3 region: CASSLDSGLITDTQYF. CDR3 coding DNA: TGCGCCAGCAGCCTAGACAGTGGACTAATCACAGATACGCAGTATTTT. The chain links TRBV5-1 to TRBJ2-3; D may be TRBD2 (6 bases). CDR1 SGHRS and CDR2 YFSETQ come from the germline V gene. V was cut by 4 bases and J by 2 bases, with 17 bases left in between. CDR3 length: 16 residues. Combining the CDR3 with reference TRBV5-1 and TRBJ2-3 gives the whole variable domain KAGVTQTPRYLIKTRGQQVTLSCSPISGHRSVSWYQQTPGQGLQFLFEYFSETQRNKGNFPGRFSGRQFSNSRSEMNVSTLELGDSALYLCASSLDSGLITDTQYFGPGTRLTVL.

The rearrangement links TRBV14 to TRBJ2-1; D gene unclear. Per germline, CDR1 SGHDN and CDR2 FVKESK. This CDR3 has 17 residues. Trimming stripped 2 bases from V and 0 bases from J, with 14 bases between. For the CDR3, the DNA is TGTGCCAGCAGCCAAAAGAAGGTCGCGAGCTCCTACAATGAGCAGTTCTTC. Residues: CASSQKKVASSYNEQFF.

The V gene is TRBV10-3, the J gene TRBJ1-2; D perhaps matches TRBD1 (6 bases). This CDR3 region has 15 residues. V was shortened by 4 bases and J by 9 bases, with 21 bases between the two germline ends. Germline V gene lookup returns CDR1 ENHRY and CDR2 SYGVKD. CDR3 in amino acids: CAISASLTGTYRYTF. The CDR3 region has the DNA TGTGCCATCAGTGCCTCACTCACCGGGACATATCGCTACACCTTC.

The chain recombines TRBV5-1 with TRBJ2-3; 8 bases are shared with TRBD1. This CDR3 spans 16 amino acids. Germline V lookup: CDR1 SGHRS, CDR2 YFSETQ. Trimming cost V 1 base and J 1 base; bases outside gene matches: 5. DNA of the CDR3: TGCGCCAGCAGCTTGATCGGACAGGGAGGCACAGATACGCAGTATTTT. Amino acid sequence: CASSLIGQGGTDTQYF.

The CDR3 sequence is CSVATGNQPQHF. The CDR3 DNA reads TGCAGCGTTGCGACAGGGAATCAGCCCCAGCATTTT. The chain carries TRBV29-1 and TRBJ1-5; the match to TRBD1 covers 7 bases. This CDR3 comprises 12 residues. V lost 4 bases and J lost 4; bases outside the gene matches: 1. CDR1 SQVTM and CDR2 ANQGSEA come from the germline V gene.

The rearrangement links TRBV6-4 to TRBJ2-2; the D gene is possibly TRBD2 (6 bases). The germline V gene encodes CDR1 MRHNA and CDR2 SNTAGT. V lost 6 bases to trimming and J lost 1 base, with 9 bases between them. The CDR3 has 14 residues. The CDR3 bases are TGTGCCAGCAGGCGGGACCAGAACACCGGGGAGCTGTTTTTT. Residues: CASRRDQNTGELFF.

This rearrangement joins TRBV19 to TRBJ1-4, with 8 bases aligning to TRBD1. The junction had 11 bases not matched to a gene; V was cut back by 6 bases and J by 11 bases. The germline CDR1 and CDR2 sequences are LNHDA and SQIVND (reference sequence). The CDR3 sequence is 14 residues long. CDR3 loop: CASSRTPRGQKLFF. The CDR3 DNA reads as TGTGCCAGTAGCCGAACCCCCAGGGGGCAGAAACTGTTTTTT.

This chain connects TRBV6-6 to TRBJ2-7; 7 nucleotides agree with TRBD2. CDR1 is MNHNY and CDR2 is SVGAGI in the germline V gene (reference sequence). The CDR3 consists of 16 residues. V trimming: 0 bases; J trimming: 6 bases; junction bases outside the gene matches: 11. The CDR3, as DNA: TGTGCCAGCAGTTACTCGGGCACCGCCGGGGAGGGCGAGCAGTACTTC. It specifies CASSYSGTAGEGEQYF.

The chain is built from TRBV6-5 and TRBJ2-1, with 10 bases that match TRBD1. The germline V gene encodes CDR1 MNHEY and CDR2 SVGAGI. The CDR3 sequence is 15 residues long. The junction had 5 bases not matched to a gene; V was cut back by 2 bases and J by 7 bases. The CDR3 DNA reads TGTGCCAGCAGTTACGGACAGGGGGTGGGGAATGAGCAGTTCTTC. The encoded protein is CASSYGQGVGNEQFF.

This chain joins TRBV5-6 and TRBJ1-2; weak D call: TRBD1 (5 bases). Germline V gene lookup returns CDR1 SGHDT and CDR2 YYEEEE. Trimming removed 2 bases from V and 4 bases from J, with 15 bases in between. The CDR3 has 15 residues. CDR3 sequence reads: CASSLGFDSPYGYTF. CDR3 DNA sequence: TGTGCCAGCAGCTTAGGATTCGACAGCCCCTATGGCTACACCTTC.

The chain recombines TRBV19 with TRBJ2-1, with 8 bases that match TRBD2. The ends lost 5 bases at V and 3 bases at J; junction bases unmatched: 3. Germline lookup yields CDR1 LNHDA and CDR2 SQIVND (reference sequence). This CDR3 contains 14 residues. The CDR3 sequence is CASSRAGVYNEQFF. The CDR3 region has the DNA TGTGCCAGTAGTCGAGCGGGAGTCTACAATGAGCAGTTCTTC.

The gene calls are TRBV6-5 and TRBJ2-1, with D unclear. Trimming pared 0 bases from V and 4 bases from J, leaving 7 bases between. There are 14 residues in the CDR3. Germline-derived CDR1 and CDR2 are MNHEY and SVGAGI. The CDR3 reads CASSYSGPYNEQFF. CDR3 nucleotides: TGTGCCAGCAGTTACTCGGGCCCTTACAATGAGCAGTTCTTC.

This chain connects TRBV30 to TRBJ2-7; D possibly corresponds to TRBD1 (5 bases). From germline, CDR1 is GTSNPN and CDR2 SVGIG (reference sequence). Between the trimmed V and J ends, which lost 3 bases and 5 bases, there was a span of 14 bases. The CDR3 extends over 13 amino acids. The CDR3 reads CAWRAPGKHEQYF. As DNA, the CDR3 is TGTGCCTGGAGGGCCCCAGGGAAGCACGAGCAGTACTTC.

The V and J genes are TRBV6-6 and TRBJ2-2; 8 bases align to TRBD1. Germline CDR1 MNHNY, CDR2 SVGAGI (reference sequence). V gave up 6 bases and J gave up 2 bases; unmatched junction bases: 8. CDR3 length: 16 residues. The CDR3 coding sequence is TGTGCCAGCAGCCGTACAGGGGGTTACAACACCGGGGAGCTGTTTTTT. Protein product: CASSRTGGYNTGELFF.

The chain recombines TRBV19 with TRBJ1-5; 9 nucleotides align to TRBD1. CDR3 length: 16 residues. The germline gives CDR1 LNHDA, CDR2 SQIVND (reference sequence). V shed 5 bases and J 6 bases; nucleotides not matched to a gene: 11. CDR3 protein: CASSPGQGLLPQPQHF. The CDR3 region has the DNA TGTGCCAGTAGTCCAGGACAGGGGCTCCTTCCTCAGCCCCAGCATTTT.

The genes are TRBV11-2 and TRBJ2-1; D is ambiguous. CDR1 SGHAT and CDR2 FQNNGV come from the germline V gene. V was trimmed by 1 base and J by 7 bases, leaving 11 bases between them. CDR3 length: 14 residues. CDR3 amino acids: CASSLAGSMNEQFF. The CDR3 nucleotides are TGTGCCAGCAGCTTAGCGGGTAGTATGAATGAGCAGTTCTTC. Based on the CDR3 plus reference TRBV11-2 and TRBJ2-1, the full variable domain is EAGVAQSPRYKIIEKRQSVAFWCNPISGHATLYWYQQILGQGPKLLIQFQNNGVVDDSQLPKDRFSAERLKGVDSTLKIQPAKLEDSAVYLCASSLAGSMNEQFFGPGTRLTVL.

The chain has TRBV7-2 and TRBJ2-5, with 8 bases lining up with TRBD1. The CDR3 consists of 14 residues. V shed 1 base, J shed 2 bases, and the junction held 0 bases outside the gene matches. CDR1 and CDR2 (germline): SGHTA, FQGNSA. The CDR3 region is CASSLDRGQETQYF. In DNA, the CDR3 is TGTGCCAGCAGCTTAGACAGGGGGCAAGAGACCCAGTACTTC.

V usage is TRBV6-5 and J usage is TRBJ2-7; TRBD2 matches at 12 bases. With V trimmed by 7 bases and J by 6 bases, 10 bases remained unmatched. CDR1 and CDR2 (germline): MNHEY, SVGAGI. The CDR3 is made up of 15 amino acids. The chain's CDR3 is CASNGRLAGVGEQYF. The CDR3 DNA sequence: TGTGCCAGCAACGGCAGACTAGCGGGAGTTGGCGAGCAGTACTTC.

The sample holds a few counts of this clone. The chain combines TRBV25-1 with TRBJ1-2, with D unclear. CDR3 length: 12 residues. Between the trimmed V and J ends, which lost 3 bases and 4 bases, there was a span of 6 bases. In germline, CDR1 is MGHDK, CDR2 SYGVNS. This CDR3 is CASSERAYGYTF. The CDR3 nucleotides read TGTGCCAGCAGTGAGAGGGCCTATGGCTACACCTTC.

The chain uses TRBV6-1 and TRBJ2-1, with TRBD1 identical over 9 bases. The CDR3 sequence is 15 residues long. Losses at the gene ends were 2 bases for V and 6 bases for J; bases not matched to a gene: 5. Germline CDR1 and CDR2: MNHNS and SASEGT. The DNA for the CDR3 is TGTGCCAGCAGTGAAAGGGACAGGGTGGGCAATGAGCAGTTCTTC. This gives the protein CASSERDRVGNEQFF.

The genes are TRBV6-5 and TRBJ2-3; 10 nucleotides agree with TRBD2. The CDR3 length is 15 residues. Germline CDR1 and CDR2: MNHEY and SVGAGI. V was pared by 5 bases and J by 0 bases, with 2 bases of the junction left unmatched. CDR3 sequence (DNA): TGTGCCAGCAGTATGACTAGCGGGAGCACAGATACGCAGTATTTT. It yields the protein CASSMTSGSTDTQYF.

This clone occurred once. The chain carries TRBV4-1 and TRBJ2-7; D gene unclear. CDR1 and CDR2 from the germline V gene are MGHRA and YSYEKL. The V end lost 1 base, the J end lost 0 bases, and 10 bases lay between the germline ends. The length of the CDR3 is 15 residues. DNA for the CDR3: TGCGCCAGCAGCCAAGCGCGCCCGAGCTCCTACGAGCAGTACTTC. Translated: CASSQARPSSYEQYF.